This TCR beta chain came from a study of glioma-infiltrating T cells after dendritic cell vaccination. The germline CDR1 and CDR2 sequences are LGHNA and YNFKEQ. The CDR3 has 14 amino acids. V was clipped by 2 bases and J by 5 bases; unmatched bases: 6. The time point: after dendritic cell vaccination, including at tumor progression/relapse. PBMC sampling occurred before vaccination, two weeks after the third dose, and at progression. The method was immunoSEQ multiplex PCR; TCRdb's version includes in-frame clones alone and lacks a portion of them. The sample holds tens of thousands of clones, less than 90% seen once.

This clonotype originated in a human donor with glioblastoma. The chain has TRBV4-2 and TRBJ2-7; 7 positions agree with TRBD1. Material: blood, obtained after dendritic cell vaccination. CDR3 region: CASSQKQGFHEQYF. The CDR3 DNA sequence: TGTGCCAGCAGCCAAAAACAGGGGTTCCACGAGCAGTACTTC.